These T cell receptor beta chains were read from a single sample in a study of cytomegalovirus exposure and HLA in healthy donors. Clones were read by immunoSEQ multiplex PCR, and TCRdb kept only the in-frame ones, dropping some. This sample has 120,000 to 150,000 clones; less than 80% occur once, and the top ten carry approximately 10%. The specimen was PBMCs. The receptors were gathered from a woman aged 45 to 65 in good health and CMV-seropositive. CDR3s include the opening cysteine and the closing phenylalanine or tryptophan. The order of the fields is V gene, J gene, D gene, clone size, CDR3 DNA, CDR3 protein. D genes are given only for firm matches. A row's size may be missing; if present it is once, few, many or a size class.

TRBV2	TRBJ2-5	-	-	TGTGCCAGCAGTGAAGGGGTCCCAGCGGAGACCCAGTACTTC	CASSEGVPAETQYF
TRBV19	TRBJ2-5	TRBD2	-	TGTGCCAGTACGGGACTAGCGGGTAGCGGAGGGACCCAGTACTTC	CASTGLAGSGGTQYF
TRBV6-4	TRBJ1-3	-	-	TGTGCCAGCAGTGAATCGCAGGGAAACACCATATATTTT	CASSESQGNTIYF
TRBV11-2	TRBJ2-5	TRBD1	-	TGTGCCAGCAGCAAGGACAGGGATGAGACCCAGTACTTC	CASSKDRDETQYF
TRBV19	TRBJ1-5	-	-	TGTGCCAGTAGTGAACAGGGAGTCAGCCAGCCCCAGCATTTT	CASSEQGVSQPQHF
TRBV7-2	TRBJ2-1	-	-	TGTGCCAGCAGCCTTAGCGGTAATTCCTACAATGAGCAGTTCTTC	CASSLSGNSYNEQFF
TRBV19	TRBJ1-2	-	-	TGTGCCAGTAGTTTATCTCTCGCGGCTAACTATGGCTACACCTTC	CASSLSLAANYGYTF
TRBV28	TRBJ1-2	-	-	TGTGCCAGCAGCGTGGACAGTTATTATGGCTACACCTTC	CASSVDSYYGYTF
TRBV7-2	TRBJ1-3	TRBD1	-	TGTGCCAGCAGCTTACGGCAGGGGGCTGACACCATATATTTT	CASSLRQGADTIYF
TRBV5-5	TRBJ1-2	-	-	TGTGCCAGCAGCTTCTCCTGGGGCTCCAACTATGGCTACACCTTC	CASSFSWGSNYGYTF
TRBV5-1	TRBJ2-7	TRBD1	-	TGCGCCAGCAGCTTGGGTGGGGCGACAGGGGGCGAGCAGTACTTC	CASSLGGATGGEQYF
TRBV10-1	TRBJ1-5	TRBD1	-	TGCGCCAGCAGACCCGACAGGGGGGATCAGCCCCAGCATTTT	CASRPDRGDQPQHF
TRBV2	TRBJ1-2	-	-	TGTGCCAGCAGTGAGAGACAGGTCTTAAGATCTGGCTACACCTTC	CASSERQVLRSGYTF
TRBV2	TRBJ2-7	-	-	TGTGCCAGCAGTGTGGCCGTTGGGCGGGGCCCCCGCGGCGAGCAGTACTTC	CASSVAVGRGPRGEQYF
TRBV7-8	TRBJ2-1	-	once	TGTGCCAGCAGCTTAATGTGGGCTGAGGGAGTTGAGCAGTTCTTC	CASSLMWAEGVEQFF
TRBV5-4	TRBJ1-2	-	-	TGTGCCAGCAGCTTGGTAGGAGTTGACTATGGCTACACCTTC	CASSLVGVDYGYTF
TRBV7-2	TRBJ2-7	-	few	TGTGCCAGCAGCTTAAGGGGGTTTAGGGAGCAGTACTTC	CASSLRGFREQYF
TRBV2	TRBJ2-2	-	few	TGTGCCAGCAGTGAGATCTTGGGGGGGCTGGGCGGGGAGCTGTTTTTT	CASSEILGGLGGELFF
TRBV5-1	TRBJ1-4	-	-	TGCGCCAGCAGCACTACAGGGACAACTAATGAAAAACTGTTTTTT	CASSTTGTTNEKLFF
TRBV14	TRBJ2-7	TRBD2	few	TGTGCCAGCAGCCCCGGGCCGGGAGGCGAGCAGTACTTC	CASSPGPGGEQYF
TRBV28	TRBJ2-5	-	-	TGTGCCAGCAGTCTCGGACGGGGAACGGGGGAGACCCAGTACTTC	CASSLGRGTGETQYF
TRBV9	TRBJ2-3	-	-	TGTGCCAGCAGCGTAAACCGACAGCCCACAGATACGCAGTATTTT	CASSVNRQPTDTQYF
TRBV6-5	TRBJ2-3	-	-	TGTGCCAGCACTCGTAGAGATACGCAGTATTTT	CASTRRDTQYF
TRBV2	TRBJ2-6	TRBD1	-	TGTGCCAGCAGGGGGGACAGAAACGTCCTGACTTTC	CASRGDRNVLTF
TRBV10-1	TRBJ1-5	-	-	TGCGCCAGCAGGCCTCAGACAGGTAGCAATCAGCCCCAGCATTTT	CASRPQTGSNQPQHF
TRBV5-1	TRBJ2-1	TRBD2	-	TGCGCCAGCAGCTTGGGCGTCGGCGGGGGGGCGAACAATGAGCAGTTCTTC	CASSLGVGGGANNEQFF